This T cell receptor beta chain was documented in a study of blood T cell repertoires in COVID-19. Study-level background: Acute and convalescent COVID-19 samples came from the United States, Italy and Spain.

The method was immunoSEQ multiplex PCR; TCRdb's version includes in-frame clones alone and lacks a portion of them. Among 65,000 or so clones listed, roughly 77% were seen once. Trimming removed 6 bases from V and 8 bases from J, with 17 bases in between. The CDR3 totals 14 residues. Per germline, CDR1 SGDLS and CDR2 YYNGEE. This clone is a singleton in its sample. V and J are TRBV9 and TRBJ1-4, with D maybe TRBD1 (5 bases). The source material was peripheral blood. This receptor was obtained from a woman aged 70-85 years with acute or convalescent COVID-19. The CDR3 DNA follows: TGTGCCAGCACCCCCGGGGGGAAGCAAGAAAAACTGTTTTTT. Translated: CASTPGGKQEKLFF.